These T cell receptor beta chains were read from a single sample in a study of blood T cells in healthy people across ages. One entry per CDR3 protein, called by TCRdb with MiXCR from the 5' RACE reads. This sample has some 1,000,000 distinct CDR3 sequences, with roughly 24% found just once. These records were also assigned to another study, of T cells of mothers and their children.

Sequenced input: blood. These receptors originate from a girl aged 2 to 9 in good health. The CDR3 runs from the conserved cysteine through the conserved F or W. D genes are given only for firm matches. Expanded clones are given a class, and other clones once, few, many or no size at all.

J gene: TRBJ2-3
D gene: -
clone size: -
V gene: TRBV4-1
CDR3 protein: CASSSLDLGSTDTQYF
CDR3 DNA: TGCGCCAGCAGCTCTCTCGACTTGGGGAGCACAGATACGCAGTATTTT

J gene: TRBJ2-3
D gene: -
clone size: -
V gene: TRBV15
CDR3 protein: CATSTGPGISTEYF
CDR3 DNA: TGTGCCACCAGCACAGGTCCTGGGATATCCACGGAGTATTTT

J gene: TRBJ1-5
D gene: -
clone size: -
V gene: TRBV7-2
CDR3 protein: CASSLTVPGQPQHF
CDR3 DNA: TGTGCCAGCAGCTTAACAGTCCCCGGGCAGCCCCAGCATTTT

J gene: TRBJ2-7
D gene: TRBD1
clone size: many
V gene: TRBV5-1
CDR3 protein: CASSSGTGAYEQYF
CDR3 DNA: TGCGCCAGCAGCTCGGGGACAGGGGCCTACGAGCAGTACTTC

J gene: TRBJ2-7
D gene: TRBD1
clone size: few
V gene: TRBV2
CDR3 protein: CASRTGDTYEQYF
CDR3 DNA: TGTGCCAGTAGGACAGGGGACACCTACGAGCAGTACTTC

J gene: TRBJ2-4
D gene: TRBD1
clone size: -
V gene: TRBV12-3/TRBV12-4
CDR3 protein: CASSPYRGIQYF
CDR3 DNA: TGTGCCAGCAGTCCCTACAGGGGCATTCAGTACTTC

J gene: TRBJ2-1
D gene: TRBD1
clone size: few
V gene: TRBV10-3
CDR3 protein: CAISTNDRGRGYNEQFF
CDR3 DNA: TGTGCCATCAGTACCAACGACAGGGGCCGGGGGTACAATGAGCAGTTCTTC

J gene: TRBJ1-6
D gene: -
clone size: -
V gene: TRBV10-3
CDR3 protein: CADRDGINSPLHF
CDR3 DNA: TGCGCCGACCGGGACGGTATTAATTCACCCCTCCACTTT

J gene: TRBJ2-1
D gene: -
clone size: -
V gene: TRBV12-5
CDR3 protein: CASGFPGPTGVNEQFF
CDR3 DNA: TGTGCTAGTGGTTTCCCAGGCCCCACCGGGGTCAATGAGCAGTTCTTC

J gene: TRBJ2-4
D gene: -
clone size: -
V gene: TRBV6-6
CDR3 protein: CASSFPGETKNIQYF
CDR3 DNA: TGTGCCAGCAGTTTTCCAGGGGAAACCAAAAACATTCAGTACTTC

J gene: TRBJ2-7
D gene: -
clone size: few
V gene: TRBV27
CDR3 protein: CASLGLDYEQYF
CDR3 DNA: TGTGCCAGCCTGGGACTCGACTACGAGCAGTACTTC